These 9 T cell receptor beta chains share one sample of origin, sequenced in a study of T cells after yellow fever vaccination. TCRdb re-derived calls from the 5' RACE reads in MiXCR, one entry per CDR3 protein. Found here are hundreds of thousands of distinct CDR3 sequences, roughly 4.8% of them singletons; the top ten hold under 3.5%. The starting material was CD4+ T cells sorted from PBMCs, obtained on the day of the yellow fever booster vaccination. These receptors were collected from a man aged 18 to 30 who received the YFV17D yellow fever vaccine.

This clonotype was observed many times. The J gene is TRBJ2-1, the V gene TRBV21-1; TRBD2 was called by the table and not checked on the DNA. TRBV21-1 is labeled a pseudogene. The CDR3 runs 16 residues. CDR3: CASSWETGPLYNEQFF. The CDR3 DNA reads as TGTGCCAGCAGTTGGGAAACAGGGCCCCTTTACAATGAGCAGTTCTTC.

The chain recombines TRBV20-1 with TRBJ2-3, with a weak D call TRBD2 (5 bases). Germline-derived CDR1 and CDR2 are DFQATT and SNEGSKA (reference sequence). The ends were cut back, 1 base at V and 3 bases at J, with 17 bases in the middle. This CDR3 is 16 amino acids long. CDR3 loop: CSARGVSGSPTDTQYF. As DNA, the CDR3 is TGCAGTGCTAGAGGAGTATCGGGGTCCCCGACAGATACGCAGTATTTT.

This clonotype was detected ten times or more. V gene TRBV29-1 combines with J gene TRBJ2-1, with 10 positions matching TRBD1. There are 14 residues in the CDR3. Germline V gene data show CDR1 as SQVTM and CDR2 as ANQGSEA. The V segment lost 6 bases and the J segment 4 bases; nucleotides outside the gene matches: 6. Here the CDR3 reads CSVRGQGTYNEQFF. In DNA form, the CDR3 reads TGCAGCGTACGGGGACAGGGGACTTACAATGAGCAGTTCTTC.

CDR3 sequence reads: CASSSLAGGRHEQFF. In nucleotides, the CDR3 is TGTGCCAGCAGCTCACTAGCGGGGGGCCGCCATGAGCAGTTCTTC. V gene TRBV7-7 combines with J gene TRBJ2-1; 12 positions match TRBD2. This CDR3 has 15 amino acids. The trim removed 4 bases at V and 8 bases at J, leaving 6 bases unmatched. The germline V gene has CDR1 SSHAT and CDR2 FNYEAQ (reference sequence).

The V and J genes are TRBV12-3 or TRBV12-4 and TRBJ1-4; weak D call: TRBD1 (6 bases). Trimming pared 2 bases from V and 1 base from J, leaving 14 bases between. The CDR3 is 17 residues long. The CDR3 spells CASSLTRTEKTNEKLFF. Written as DNA, the CDR3 is TGTGCCAGCAGTTTAACCCGGACAGAAAAAACTAATGAAAAACTGTTTTTT.

This clonotype was detected ten times or more. J is TRBJ2-5 and V is TRBV3-1, with TRBD2 matching over 10 bases. Germline CDR1 and CDR2: LGHDT and YNNKEL (reference sequence). This CDR3 has 14 residues. J was trimmed by 6 bases and V by 7 bases; bases with no gene match: 8. The CDR3 is CASTRSSGGKTQYF. In DNA, the CDR3 is TGTGCCAGCACCCGATCTAGCGGGGGAAAGACCCAGTACTTC.

V is TRBV6-6 and J is TRBJ1-2; 12 nucleotides line up with TRBD1. V shed 6 bases and J 8 bases; nucleotides not matched to a gene: 10. From germline, CDR1 is MNHNY and CDR2 SVGAGI (reference sequence). CDR3 size: 15 residues. The CDR3 reads CASSPGDRGLQGYTF. DNA for the CDR3: TGTGCCAGCAGCCCCGGGGACAGGGGGCTTCAGGGCTACACCTTC.

In its sample, this clonotype was seen many times. The V call is TRBV6-6, the J call TRBJ2-2; 8 nucleotides line up with TRBD1. Germline V gives CDR1 MNHNY, CDR2 SVGAGI (reference sequence). This CDR3 contains 15 residues. V was clipped by 6 bases and J by 7 bases; unmatched bases: 10. The CDR3 coding sequence is TGTGCCAGCAGAGTCGTCAGGGGGCTTGTCGGGGAGCTGTTTTTT. Translated: CASRVVRGLVGELFF.

Only a few counts were recorded for this clonotype. The rearrangement joins TRBV20-1 to TRBJ1-4; D unclear. Germline V gives CDR1 DFQATT, CDR2 SNEGSKA (reference sequence). This CDR3 has 14 residues. V lost 0 bases, J lost 7 bases, and 12 bases lay in between. As DNA, the CDR3 is TGCAGTGCTAGAGATTGGGGAAGAAGTGAAAAACTGTTTTTT. Protein sequence: CSARDWGRSEKLFF.